Presented here are 21 T cell receptor beta chains from one specimen sequenced in a study of cytomegalovirus exposure and HLA in healthy donors. PCR involved 60 Vbeta and 13 Jbeta primers. Here immunoSEQ multiplex PCR was the method, and the copy in TCRdb shows in-frame clones only, minus some. Among 310,000 or so clones listed, roughly 90% were seen once. The material sequenced was PBMCs. The receptors stem from a young woman in good health and CMV-seronegative.

The chain recombines TRBV5-4 with TRBJ1-5; 9 bases map to TRBD1. Germline V CDR1 and CDR2: SGHNT, YYREEE (reference sequence). This CDR3 is built from 13 residues. Unmatched junction bases numbered 3, after V lost 7 bases and J lost 4 bases. In nucleotides, the CDR3 is TGTGCCAGCGGGACAGGGAGGAATCAGCCCCAGCATTTT. It codes for CASGTGRNQPQHF.

The chain carries TRBV18 and TRBJ2-1, with D perhaps TRBD1 (6 bases). This CDR3 has 15 residues. Per the germline V gene, CDR1 is KGHSH and CDR2 is LQKENI. V was clipped by 4 bases and J by 5 bases, with 15 bases between them. DNA of the CDR3: TGTGCCAGCTCACGACCGGACAGAACTAACAATGAGCAGTTCTTC. Protein product: CASSRPDRTNNEQFF.

This clone was counted only a few times. V is TRBV28 and J is TRBJ2-2, with 8 nucleotides matching TRBD2. The CDR3 length is 11 residues. The germline CDR1 and CDR2 sequences are MDHEN and SYDVKM. CDR3 in amino acids: CLSGGTGELFF. The CDR3 coding sequence is TGTCTTTCGGGGGGGACCGGGGAGCTGTTTTTT.

This clone was detected once. The chain uses TRBV30 and TRBJ2-3; 9 positions match TRBD2. CDR3 length: 18 residues. The germline gives CDR1 GTSNPN, CDR2 SVGIG (reference sequence). The junction had 12 bases not matched to a gene; V was cut back by 0 bases and J by 2 bases. The CDR3 sequence is CAWSVSPPQRGATDTQYF. The DNA of the CDR3 is TGTGCCTGGAGTGTATCTCCCCCTCAGCGGGGGGCCACAGATACGCAGTATTTT.

The chain employs TRBV7-9 and TRBJ2-5; D gene unclear. Trimming stripped 3 bases from V and 4 bases from J, with 9 bases between. CDR3 size: 13 residues. Germline assignment: CDR1 SEHNR and CDR2 FQNEAQ (reference sequence). DNA of the CDR3: TGTGCCAGCAGCTTTACCCAGATAGAGACCCAGTACTTC. As protein: CASSFTQIETQYF.

The chain combines TRBV13 with TRBJ2-4; D not resolved. CDR1 is PRHDT, CDR2 FYEKMQ, per germline (reference sequence). V dropped 3 bases and J dropped 0 bases, with 9 bases sitting between them. The CDR3 loop spans 15 amino acids. DNA of the CDR3: TGTGCCAGCAGCTTTTCGGGTGAAGCCAAAAACATTCAGTACTTC. Amino acid sequence: CASSFSGEAKNIQYF.

This chain links TRBV12-5 with TRBJ1-1; unclear D gene. The CDR3 consists of 13 residues. Germline V gene lookup returns CDR1 LGHNT and CDR2 FRNRAP. Trimming removed 3 bases from V and 0 bases from J, with 5 bases in between. The chain's CDR3 is CASGFHLNTEAFF. CDR3 bases: TGTGCTAGTGGTTTCCACTTGAACACTGAAGCTTTCTTT.

The chain has TRBV7-9 and TRBJ2-2, with D tentatively TRBD1 (6 bases). Germline CDR1 and CDR2: SEHNR and FQNEAQ (reference sequence). The CDR3 covers 19 residues. With 5 bases removed from V and 1 base from J, the gap between germline ends came to 23 bases. As DNA, the CDR3 is TGTGCCAGCAGCACCTCCACTTCGACCGGGACAAGGAACACCGGGGAGCTGTTTTTT. Its translation is CASSTSTSTGTRNTGELFF.

The chain has TRBV2 and TRBJ1-1; D is possibly TRBD1 (6 bases). Germline CDR1 and CDR2: SNHLY and FYNNEI. The CDR3 has 14 amino acids. V was trimmed by 9 bases and J by 5 bases, leaving 19 bases between them. CDR3 in amino acids: CARGGLGRTTEAFF. CDR3 nucleotides: TGTGCCAGAGGGGGTCTGGGTAGAACAACTGAAGCTTTCTTT.

The V and J genes are TRBV6-1 and TRBJ2-5; D is possibly TRBD2 (6 bases). V lost 2 bases, J lost 5 bases, and 24 bases lay in between. The CDR3 spans 18 residues. Germline assignment: CDR1 MNHNS and CDR2 SASEGT. Here the CDR3 DNA reads TGTGCCAGCAGTGAAAGGGAGGATGGGCGGGCCCTTGGGGAGACCCAGTACTTC. It codes for CASSEREDGRALGETQYF.

The chain has TRBV5-1 and TRBJ2-5; TRBD1 agrees at 7 bases. The J call may be mistaken, given a closer DNA end match to TRBJ2-7. Germline V CDR1 and CDR2: SGHRS, YFSETQ. The CDR3 length is 14 residues. The CDR3 DNA follows: TGCGCCAGCAGCCCGGGACAGCTACTCTACGAGCAGTACTTC. Translation: CASSPGQLLYEQYF.

V usage is TRBV6-1 and J usage is TRBJ2-2; tentative D call: TRBD2 (6 bases). V shed 4 bases and J shed 4 bases, with 7 bases lying between them. From germline, CDR1 is MNHNS and CDR2 SASEGT. The CDR3 totals 13 residues. The CDR3 region is CASSVEGTGELFF. The CDR3, as DNA: TGTGCCAGCAGTGTGGAGGGCACCGGGGAGCTGTTTTTT.

The CDR3 protein is CASSSVAGGSYEQYF. DNA of the CDR3: TGCGCCAGCAGCTCGGTAGCGGGGGGCTCCTACGAGCAGTACTTC. V is TRBV5-1 and J is TRBJ2-7; 10 nucleotides match TRBD2. Germline V lookup: CDR1 SGHRS, CDR2 YFSETQ. This CDR3 contains 15 residues. With V trimmed by 3 bases and J by 0 bases, 3 bases remained unmatched.

The chain's CDR3 is CASSLSSGGDTQYF. The CDR3 DNA sequence: TGTGCCAGCAGCTTGAGCTCCGGTGGAGATACGCAGTATTTT. V and J are TRBV5-4 and TRBJ2-3; D ambiguous. This CDR3 is built from 14 residues. With 1 base removed from V and 5 bases from J, the gap between germline ends came to 11 bases. Per the germline V gene, CDR1 is SGHNT and CDR2 is YYREEE (reference sequence). Combining the CDR3 with reference TRBV5-4 and TRBJ2-3 gives the whole variable domain ETGVTQSPTHLIKTRGQQVTLRCSSQSGHNTVSWYQQALGQGPQFIFQYYREEENGRGNFPPRFSGLQFPNYSSELNVNALELDDSALYLCASSLSSGGDTQYFGPGTRLTVL.

The chain couples TRBV5-4 to TRBJ2-7, with TRBD2 matching over 8 bases. V was clipped by 4 bases and J by 4 bases; unmatched bases: 7. Germline V gene lookup returns CDR1 SGHNT and CDR2 YYREEE (reference sequence). The CDR3 has 14 amino acids. CDR3 sequence: CASSAGGGLYEQYF. The CDR3 DNA follows: TGTGCCAGCAGCGCCGGCGGGGGGCTGTACGAGCAGTACTTC.

This chain joins TRBV5-1 and TRBJ2-7, with a weak D call TRBD1 (6 bases). The CDR3 consists of 14 residues. Trimming left V 4 bases short and J 0 bases short, with 11 bases between. CDR1 and CDR2 from the germline V gene are SGHRS and YFSETQ. The CDR3 loop reads CASSTTGHSYEQYF. The CDR3 DNA is TGCGCCAGCAGCACCACGGGACACTCCTACGAGCAGTACTTC.

The chain is built from TRBV4-2 and TRBJ2-5; possible D gene TRBD2, 7 bases. Germline V lookup: CDR1 LGHNA, CDR2 YNFKEQ. This CDR3 has 15 residues. Trimming removed 1 base at V and 4 bases at J, with 13 bases between. As DNA, the CDR3 is TGTGCCAGCAGCCAAGGTTCGGGGGGCAGAGAGACCCAGTACTTC. Translating it yields CASSQGSGGRETQYF.

This chain uses TRBV18 with TRBJ1-2, with 7 bases that match TRBD1. The CDR3 runs to 16 residues. Germline values: CDR1 KGHSH, CDR2 LQKENI. V trimming: 3 bases; J trimming: 0 bases; junction bases outside the gene matches: 7. The CDR3 here is CASSPTPGQTNYGYTF. CDR3 nucleotides: TGTGCCAGCTCACCGACACCGGGACAGACTAACTATGGCTACACCTTC.

The chain is built from TRBV13 and TRBJ1-1; D not resolved. The CDR3 extends over 12 amino acids. Trimming pared 5 bases from V and 7 bases from J, leaving 11 bases between. Germline CDR1 PRHDT, CDR2 FYEKMQ (reference sequence). The CDR3 DNA is TGTGCCAGCAGCGCCCACAATATTGAAGCTTTCTTT. Translated, it gives CASSAHNIEAFF.

The chain has TRBV2 and TRBJ1-2; D is ambiguous. The CDR3 totals 12 residues. V lost 5 bases and J lost 5, with 9 bases in between. The germline V gene has CDR1 SNHLY and CDR2 FYNNEI. The CDR3 is CASSLTEYGYTF. The CDR3 coding sequence is TGTGCCAGCAGTTTGACGGAGTATGGCTACACCTTC.

A single count supports this clone. The genes are TRBV7-6 and TRBJ1-4, with no clear D. Trimming took 3 bases from V and 0 from J, leaving 5 bases between them. There are 14 residues in the CDR3. Germline V gene data show CDR1 as SGHVS and CDR2 as FNYEAQ. CDR3 DNA: TGTGCCAGCAGCTTTGGGCCAACTAATGAAAAACTGTTTTTT. It specifies CASSFGPTNEKLFF.